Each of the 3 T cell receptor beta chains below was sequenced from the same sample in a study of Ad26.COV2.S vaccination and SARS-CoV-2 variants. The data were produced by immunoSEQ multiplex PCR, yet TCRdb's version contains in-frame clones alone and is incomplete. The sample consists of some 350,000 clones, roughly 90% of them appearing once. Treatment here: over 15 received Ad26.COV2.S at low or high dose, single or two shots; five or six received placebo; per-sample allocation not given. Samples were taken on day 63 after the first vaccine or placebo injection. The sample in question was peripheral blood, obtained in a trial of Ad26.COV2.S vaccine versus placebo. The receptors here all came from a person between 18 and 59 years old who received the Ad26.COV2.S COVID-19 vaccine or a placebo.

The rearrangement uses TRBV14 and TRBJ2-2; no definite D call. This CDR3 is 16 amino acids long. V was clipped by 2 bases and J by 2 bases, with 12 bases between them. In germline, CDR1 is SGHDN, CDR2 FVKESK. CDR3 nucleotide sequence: TGTGCCAGCAGCCAACGGTCCTACTACAACACCGGGGAGCTGTTTTTT. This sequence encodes CASSQRSYYNTGELFF. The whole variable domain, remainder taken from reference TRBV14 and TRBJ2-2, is EAGVTQFPSHSVIEKGQTVTLRCDPISGHDNLYWYRRVMGKEIKFLLHFVKESKQDESGMPNNRFLAERTGGTYSTLKVQPAELEDSGVYFCASSQRSYYNTGELFFGEGSRLTVL.

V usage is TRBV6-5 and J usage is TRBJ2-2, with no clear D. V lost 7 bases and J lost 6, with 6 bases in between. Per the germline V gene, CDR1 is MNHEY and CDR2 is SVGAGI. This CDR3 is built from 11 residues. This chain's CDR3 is CASTPSGELFF. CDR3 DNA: TGTGCCAGCACCCCGTCCGGGGAGCTGTTTTTT.

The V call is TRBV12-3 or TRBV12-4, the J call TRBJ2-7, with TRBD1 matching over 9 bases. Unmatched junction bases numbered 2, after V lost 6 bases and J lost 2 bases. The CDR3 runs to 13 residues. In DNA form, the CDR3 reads TGTGCCAGCAGCAGGGACAGGGCCTACGAGCAGTACTTC. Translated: CASSRDRAYEQYF.